This is a list of T cell receptor beta chains from one sample in a study of T-cell reconstitution after alpha-beta-depleted transplantation in children. TCRdb analysed the PCR reads with MiXCR anew, one entry per CDR3 protein. The sample lists about 980,000 distinct CDR3 sequences, less than 30% occurring once. The sample consisted of PBMCs, mostly from graft donor cells, taken 360 days after TCRalphabeta/CD19-depleted stem cell transplant. The source is a boy under three years old who had a stem cell transplant for SCID, so the T cells may come from the graft donor. Each CDR3 is given with its conserved first and last residue. Fields, in order: clone size, V gene, J gene, D gene, CDR3 DNA, CDR3 protein. The D gene is left open where the match is weak. The size field is filled for only some rows; it gives once, few, many or a size class.

many	TRBV7-8	TRBJ1-1	.	TGTGCCAGCAGCTTAGTACCAGGAGGGAACACTGAAGCTTTCTTT	CASSLVPGGNTEAFF
few	TRBV12-3/TRBV12-4	TRBJ1-4	.	TGTGCCAGCAGTTTGCGAGGGAGAATAGCTAATGAAAAACTGTTTTTT	CASSLRGRIANEKLFF
.	TRBV9	TRBJ1-2	.	TGTGCCAGCAGAAAAGGGTTAAACTATGGCTACACCTTC	CASRKGLNYGYTF
few	TRBV6-1	TRBJ2-5	.	TGTGCCAGCAGTGAATTGCGGGGCCATCAAGAGACCCAGTACTTC	CASSELRGHQETQYF
.	TRBV4-1	TRBJ1-6	.	TGCGCCAGCAGCCAAGCAGGAGGAGGGGGGGCGGTGAATTCACCCCTCCACTTT	CASSQAGGGGAVNSPLHF
few	TRBV5-1	TRBJ1-1	.	TGCGCCAGCAGCCCGGACCTTAGACGGACTGAAGCTTTCTTT	CASSPDLRRTEAFF
.	TRBV10-3	TRBJ2-2	.	TGTGCCATCAGTCGACAGCAGAACACCGGGGAGCTGTTTTTT	CAISRQQNTGELFF
few	TRBV7-9	TRBJ2-3	.	TGTGCCAGCAGCTTTGACACCACAGATACGCAGTATTTT	CASSFDTTDTQYF
few	TRBV7-9	TRBJ2-7	TRBD1	TGTGCCAGCAGCTTAGCGGGACAGGGGGCAGGGAACTACGAGCAGTACTTC	CASSLAGQGAGNYEQYF
few	TRBV12-3/TRBV12-4	TRBJ2-7	.	TGTGCCAGCAGTCCGGGGCGGTACTACGAGCAGTACTTC	CASSPGRYYEQYF
few	TRBV4-2	TRBJ2-7	.	TGTGCCAGCAGCCAAGGAGACAGTAGGACCTACGAGCAGTACTTC	CASSQGDSRTYEQYF
.	TRBV20-1	TRBJ2-4	.	TGCAGTGGGACGGAAAGAAACATTCAGTACTTC	CSGTERNIQYF
.	TRBV2	TRBJ2-1	.	TGTGCCAGCAGTGACCGGGGGTTTCTGAGGAGTGAGCAGTTCTTC	CASSDRGFLRSEQFF
.	TRBV5-1	TRBJ2-1	.	TGCGCCAGCAGCTTGAAAAGTACCCCGAATGAGCAGTTCTTC	CASSLKSTPNEQFF
.	TRBV15	TRBJ2-7	.	TGTGCCACCAGCTGGAGGGTCCCCCGTCTCAGCCCTCCCTACGAGCAGTACTTC	CATSWRVPRLSPPYEQYF
.	TRBV7-9	TRBJ1-2	.	TGTGCCAGCAGCTTGTTACAGCCGACCAATAACTATGGCTACACCTTC	CASSLLQPTNNYGYTF
few	TRBV4-2	TRBJ2-1	.	TGTGCCAGCAGCCAAACCGCTGAGCAGTTCTTC	CASSQTAEQFF
.	TRBV4-1	TRBJ2-7	.	TGCGCCAGCAGCCAAGATCAAATAGGGACCAGCGTGAACTTCGAGCAGTACTTC	CASSQDQIGTSVNFEQYF
few	TRBV7-9	TRBJ1-5	TRBD1	TGTGCCAGCAGCCGGGGACAGATTAGCAATCAGCCCCAGCATTTT	CASSRGQISNQPQHF
.	TRBV6-5	TRBJ2-3	.	TGTGCCAGCAGTTACTCGCTGAGATCTAGCACAGATACGCAGTATTTT	CASSYSLRSSTDTQYF
.	TRBV28	TRBJ2-1	.	TGTGCCAGCAGTTCTCACGGAACTAGCTACAATGAGCAGTTCTTC	CASSSHGTSYNEQFF
.	TRBV4-1	TRBJ2-4	.	TGCGCCAGCAGCCAAGATATGACCCAAACCAAAAACATTCAGTACTTC	CASSQDMTQTKNIQYF
.	TRBV6-1	TRBJ1-2	TRBD1	TGTGCCAGCAAGAAGAATGGGGGACAGGGCTATGGCTACACCTTC	CASKKNGGQGYGYTF
few	TRBV5-5	TRBJ2-7	.	TGTGCCAGCAGCTTCTCAGTTCCCTCCTACGAGCAGTACTTC	CASSFSVPSYEQYF
few	TRBV6-1	TRBJ1-2	TRBD1	TGTGCCAGCAGACGACAGGGCCGCTATGGCTACACCTTC	CASRRQGRYGYTF
.	TRBV7-2	TRBJ2-1	TRBD1	TGTGCCAGCAGCTTAGTCGCCGGGACAGGGGCGCGTAATGAGCAGTTCTTC	CASSLVAGTGARNEQFF
.	TRBV20-1	TRBJ2-5	.	TGCAGTGCTAGCCCCCTTATTTGGTTCCAAGAGACCCAGTACTTC	CSASPLIWFQETQYF
.	TRBV10-2	TRBJ2-7	.	TGCGCCAGCAGTGAGTCCGGGCCACTTACCTACGAGCAGTACTTC	CASSESGPLTYEQYF
.	TRBV5-1	TRBJ1-1	.	TGCGCCAGCAGCTTGGGAAGGGTTGAAGCTTTCTTT	CASSLGRVEAFF
few	TRBV18	TRBJ2-1	.	TGTGCCAGCTCCCGGGAGGGACGGGACAGACCCTACAATGAGCAGTTCTTC	CASSREGRDRPYNEQFF
.	TRBV11-1	TRBJ2-5	TRBD2	TGTGCCAGCGGCCCTTCCTCGGCGGGGGGACGAGAGACCCAGTACTTC	CASGPSSAGGRETQYF
few	TRBV5-1	TRBJ2-2	.	TGCGCCAGCAGCTTGGAAGCGGTACCCACCGGGGAGCTGTTTTTT	CASSLEAVPTGELFF
.	TRBV5-1	TRBJ1-1	TRBD1	TGCGCCAGCAGCCGCCGGGGACAGGGTTTAGGCACTGAAGCTTTCTTT	CASSRRGQGLGTEAFF
.	TRBV10-3	TRBJ2-6	.	TGTGCCATCAGTGCTATAATCAGCCCCCTCTCTGGGGCCAACGTCCTGACTTTC	CAISAIISPLSGANVLTF
.	TRBV4-1	TRBJ1-2	TRBD1	TGCGCCAGCAGCCAGGCAGACAGGGTGATCTATGGCTACACCTTC	CASSQADRVIYGYTF
.	TRBV7-2	TRBJ2-1	TRBD2	TGTGCCAGCAGCTTTAGCGGGCGATACAATGAGCAGTTCTTC	CASSFSGRYNEQFF
.	TRBV12-3/TRBV12-4	TRBJ2-5	.	TGTGCCAGCAGTTTCGGTTCAGGGTGGGCCCAAGAGACCCAGTACTTC	CASSFGSGWAQETQYF
many	TRBV10-3	TRBJ1-1	TRBD1	TGTGCCGTTGGACAGGGGAACACTGAAGCTTTCTTT	CAVGQGNTEAFF
.	TRBV6-1	TRBJ2-7	TRBD2	TGTGCCAGCAGGGAGACTAGCGGGGTTAGCCACGAGCAGTACTTC	CASRETSGVSHEQYF
.	TRBV29-1	TRBJ1-1	.	TGCAGCGTTGGGACGCGGTTGTCCCCTGAAGCTTTCTTT	CSVGTRLSPEAFF
.	TRBV19	TRBJ2-1	TRBD1	TGTGCCAGTAGTGCTACCGGGACAGTATCCTACAATGAGCAGTTCTTC	CASSATGTVSYNEQFF
few	TRBV12-3/TRBV12-4	TRBJ2-6	.	TGTGCCAGCAGTTTAACGCGATACAGGGATGGGGCCAACGTCCTGACTTTC	CASSLTRYRDGANVLTF
.	TRBV2	TRBJ2-3	.	TGTGCCAGCCGAATAGCCGTGGGGGGCACAGATACGCAGTATTTT	CASRIAVGGTDTQYF
many	TRBV5-5	TRBJ2-1	.	TGTGCCAGCAGCTTGGTTTCACAGGGTTTCAATGAGCAGTTCTTC	CASSLVSQGFNEQFF
.	TRBV7-2	TRBJ2-1	TRBD2	TGTGCCAGCAAGCGTCTAGCGGGGGGGGATGAGCAGTTCTTC	CASKRLAGGDEQFF
.	TRBV27	TRBJ1-5	.	TGTGCCAGCAGCTGGGGGGGCAAAGGACAGCCCCAGCATTTT	CASSWGGKGQPQHF
few	TRBV5-1	TRBJ2-1	.	TGCGCCAGCAGCTTGGCCCTTGGACAACACAATGAGCAGTTCTTC	CASSLALGQHNEQFF
.	TRBV28	TRBJ1-4	.	TGTGCCAGCAGGGACGGGACAAAAGGGGGTGAAAAACTGTTTTTT	CASRDGTKGGEKLFF
many	TRBV5-1	TRBJ2-7	.	TGCGCCAGCAGCTTGCTTCAGGGACCCACCTACGAGCAGTACTTC	CASSLLQGPTYEQYF
.	TRBV3-1	TRBJ2-5	.	TGTGCCTGCAGCCAAGATTGGGGCAGGGGACGTAGGGAGACCCAGTACTTC	CACSQDWGRGRRETQYF
.	TRBV12-3/TRBV12-4	TRBJ2-1	.	TGTGCCAGCAGCCCTCTGGGGACGAATTACAATGAGCAGTTCTTC	CASSPLGTNYNEQFF
.	TRBV12-3/TRBV12-4	TRBJ2-1	.	TGTGCCAGCAGCCTGGGAGCAGGAGAGCTCTACAATGAGCAGTTCTTC	CASSLGAGELYNEQFF
.	TRBV5-6	TRBJ2-1	.	TGTGCCAGCAGCTTGGGAGTGGCTGAGCAGTTCTTC	CASSLGVAEQFF
.	TRBV3-1	TRBJ1-5	.	TGTGCCAGAGGGGGGGGTGGCAATCAGCCCCAGCATTTT	CARGGGGNQPQHF
.	TRBV7-2	TRBJ2-7	TRBD2	TGTGCCAGCAGCTCGTTAGCGGGGGTATCCTCCGAGCAGTACTTC	CASSSLAGVSSEQYF
.	TRBV6-5	TRBJ1-5	.	TGTGCCAGCAGTTACTCGACGGAGGGCAATCAGCCCCAGCATTTT	CASSYSTEGNQPQHF
.	TRBV5-8	TRBJ2-3	.	TGTGCCAGCAGCTTGTCAGGACTCAACACAGATACGCAGTATTTT	CASSLSGLNTDTQYF
few	TRBV28	TRBJ2-1	.	TGTGCCAGCAGTTCTCCCCCGTTGACCCATGAGCAGTTCTTC	CASSSPPLTHEQFF
few	TRBV14	TRBJ1-1	.	TGTGCCAGCAGCCCACGGATTGGGGACACTGAAGCTTTCTTT	CASSPRIGDTEAFF